These 8 T cell receptor beta chains were all obtained from the same sample, sequenced in a study of T-cell memory formation after mild COVID-19. TCRdb independently ran MiXCR on the 5' RACE reads; one entry per CDR3 protein. The table shows roughly 260,000 distinct CDR3 sequences, with less than 20% occurring only once. Sequences were obtained from PBMCs or a T cell subset sorted from them (not recorded which). Every receptor here comes from a man between 18 and 29 years old who had mild COVID-19 (a few samples of this study predate the infection). Cell type and time point are not known.

This clonotype was picked up a small number of times. The J gene is TRBJ1-2, the V gene TRBV2; D is unclear. There are 13 residues in the CDR3. V lost 4 bases to trimming and J lost 6 bases, with 12 bases between them. Germline assignment: CDR1 SNHLY and CDR2 FYNNEI. CDR3 loop: CASSAPGGDGYTF. The CDR3 region has the DNA TGTGCCAGCAGTGCACCGGGCGGAGATGGCTACACCTTC.

This sequence joins TRBV5-1 and TRBJ2-5, with 8 bases lining up with TRBD1. J was trimmed by 5 bases and V by 0 bases; bases with no gene match: 3. The CDR3 consists of 14 residues. Per the germline V gene, CDR1 is SGHRS and CDR2 is YFSETQ. The CDR3 loop reads CASSLGRGPETQYF. For the CDR3, the DNA is TGCGCCAGCAGCTTGGGCAGGGGGCCCGAGACCCAGTACTTC. Full variable domain (missing parts from reference TRBV5-1 and TRBJ2-5): KAGVTQTPRYLIKTRGQQVTLSCSPISGHRSVSWYQQTPGQGLQFLFEYFSETQRNKGNFPGRFSGRQFSNSRSEMNVSTLELGDSALYLCASSLGRGPETQYFGPGTRLLVL.

The chain couples TRBV9 to TRBJ2-7, with 15 bases lining up with TRBD2. Germline V CDR1 and CDR2: SGDLS, YYNGEE. The V and J ends lost 2 bases and 3 bases, in that order; junction bases with no gene match: 3. This CDR3 is 16 amino acids long. CDR3 nucleotide sequence: TGTGCCAGCAGCGTGGGGACTAGCGGGGGGCTCTACGAGCAGTACTTC. Translated, it gives CASSVGTSGGLYEQYF.

The chain uses TRBV6-5 and TRBJ1-3, with 7 bases lining up with TRBD1. The CDR3 covers 15 residues. Germline CDR1 MNHEY, CDR2 SVGAGI. With V trimmed by 2 bases and J by 7 bases, 8 bases remained unmatched. CDR3 nucleotide sequence: TGTGCCAGCAGTTACCGGGGACAGCCGGGGAACACCATATATTTT. It yields the protein CASSYRGQPGNTIYF.

The gene calls are TRBV6-5 and TRBJ2-7; D is possibly TRBD1 (6 bases). Per the germline V gene, CDR1 is MNHEY and CDR2 is SVGAGI. Trimming pared 6 bases from V and 2 bases from J, leaving 14 bases between. There are 14 residues in the CDR3. This CDR3 is CASSPADRTYEQYF. DNA of the CDR3: TGTGCCAGCAGCCCCGCGGACAGAACCTACGAGCAGTACTTC.

The V and J genes are TRBV29-1 and TRBJ1-1; the match to TRBD1 covers 7 bases. CDR1 and CDR2 from the germline V gene are SQVTM and ANQGSEA. CDR3 size: 13 residues. The junction had 4 bases not matched to a gene; V was cut back by 6 bases and J by 0 bases. The CDR3 is CSVGGQLNTEAFF. For the CDR3, the DNA is TGCAGCGTGGGGGGACAGCTGAACACTGAAGCTTTCTTT.

The chain uses TRBV4-1 and TRBJ2-3; D is possibly TRBD1 (5 bases). Germline-derived CDR1 and CDR2 are MGHRA and YSYEKL. The CDR3 covers 16 residues. V was trimmed by 0 bases and J by 4 bases, leaving 14 bases between them. CDR3 amino acids: CASSQEWGREADTQYF. The CDR3 nucleotides are TGCGCCAGCAGCCAAGAATGGGGCAGGGAAGCAGATACGCAGTATTTT.

The V and J genes are TRBV18 and TRBJ1-2; D may be TRBD1 (6 bases). Trimming shortened V by 2 bases and J by 4 bases, and 17 bases separated the two germline ends. Germline values: CDR1 KGHSH, CDR2 LQKENI. CDR3 length: 16 residues. The CDR3: CASSPEGGGSAYGYTF. CDR3 sequence (DNA): TGTGCCAGCTCACCAGAAGGAGGGGGTAGCGCCTATGGCTACACCTTC.